Below, 25 T cell receptor beta chains from the same sample are listed, as sequenced in a study of blood T cell repertoires in COVID-19. Data came from immunoSEQ multiplex PCR; TCRdb stores just in-frame clones and leaves some out. The profile shows about 250,000 clones, 87% of them singletons. Sequencing input: PBMCs or T cells enriched from blood (not recorded which). Receptor source: a woman younger than 45 with acute COVID-19.

This clone was recorded once. Other DNA sequences in the same sample also yield this CDR3. The chain combines TRBV30 with TRBJ1-4; TRBD1 aligns across 7 bases. This CDR3 has 13 residues. The V and J ends lost 2 bases and 6 bases, in that order; junction bases with no gene match: 3. Germline V lookup: CDR1 GTSNPN, CDR2 SVGIG (reference sequence). CDR3 loop: CAWSRGGDEKLFF. CDR3 DNA sequence: TGTGCCTGGAGTCGAGGGGGCGATGAAAAACTGTTTTTT. Full variable domain (remainder filled in from reference TRBV30 and TRBJ1-4): SQTIHQWPATLVQPVGSPLSLECTVEGTSNPNLYWYRQAAGRGLQLLFYSVGIGQISSEVPQNLSASRPQDRQFILSSKKLLLSDSGFYLCAWSRGGDEKLFFGSGTQLSVL.

The DNA for the CDR3 is TGTGCCAGCAGCTTGAACGCGGGCAGGGAGCAGTTCTTC. Amino acids: CASSLNAGREQFF. The chain carries TRBV5-4 and TRBJ2-1, with D perhaps TRBD2 (5 bases). Between the trimmed V and J ends, which lost 1 base and 10 bases, there was a span of 12 bases. Germline assignment: CDR1 SGHNT and CDR2 YYREEE (reference sequence). CDR3 length: 13 amino acids.

The chain couples TRBV5-6 to TRBJ2-1, with D tentatively TRBD2 (5 bases). CDR1 SGHDT and CDR2 YYEEEE come from the germline V gene. This CDR3 is 15 amino acids long. Deletions cut 4 bases from V and 7 bases from J, with 18 bases between. The CDR3 sequence is CASSATSRGSNEQFF. The DNA of the CDR3 is TGTGCCAGCAGCGCCACTTCTCGCGGGTCTAATGAGCAGTTCTTC.

V and J are TRBV7-9 and TRBJ2-1; 13 bases agree with TRBD2. The length of the CDR3 is 15 residues. From germline, CDR1 is SEHNR and CDR2 FQNEAQ (reference sequence). J was trimmed by 5 bases and V by 5 bases; bases with no gene match: 3. CDR3 coding DNA: TGTGCCAGCAGCCATGGACTAGCGGGGGACAATGAGCAGTTCTTC. Its protein product is CASSHGLAGDNEQFF.

The J gene is TRBJ2-1, the V gene TRBV27; D is unclear. CDR1 and CDR2 from the germline V gene are MNHEY and SMNVEV (reference sequence). V lost 0 bases, J lost 4 bases, and 7 bases lay in between. The length of the CDR3 is 14 residues. The CDR3 DNA follows: TGTGCCAGCAGTTTATCGGGCCGGTACAATGAGCAGTTCTTC. It translates to CASSLSGRYNEQFF.

The CDR3 DNA reads TGTGCCAGCAGTCCAGACAAGTCCTATGGCTACACCTTC. Amino acid sequence: CASSPDKSYGYTF. The V call is TRBV12-3 or TRBV12-4, the J call TRBJ1-2, with no clear D. V lost 5 bases and J 4 bases, leaving 11 bases between the germline ends. The CDR3 is 13 residues long.

The chain combines TRBV7-2 with TRBJ2-2, with 7 bases matching TRBD1. CDR3 size: 14 residues. V lost 6 bases and J lost 6; bases outside the gene matches: 7. Per germline, CDR1 SGHTA and CDR2 FQGNSA. This CDR3 is CASRPTGVPGELFF. CDR3 DNA: TGTGCCAGCAGACCTACAGGGGTCCCCGGGGAGCTGTTTTTT.

This chain joins TRBV6-5 and TRBJ2-5; D possibly corresponds to TRBD1 (5 bases). Trimming took off 6 bases at V and 5 bases at J, with 10 bases between the two ends. The germline V gene has CDR1 MNHEY and CDR2 SVGAGI. The CDR3 covers 12 residues. The CDR3: CASRSAGETQYF. The CDR3 DNA sequence: TGTGCCAGCAGATCAGCAGGGGAGACCCAGTACTTC.

The chain has TRBV28 and TRBJ1-5; possible D gene TRBD1, 5 bases. The CDR3 sequence is 14 residues long. Trimming shortened V by 7 bases and J by 4 bases, and 14 bases separated the two germline ends. Looked up from germline, CDR1 is MDHEN and CDR2 is SYDVKM. CDR3 nucleotide sequence: TGTGCCAGCAACACTGGGGGGTCTAATCAGCCCCAGCATTTT. It encodes CASNTGGSNQPQHF.

The chain recombines TRBV9 with TRBJ2-7; possibly TRBD1 for D (5 bases). This CDR3 spans 14 amino acids. The germline V and J ends were trimmed by 4 bases and 2 bases, with 13 bases remaining between them. Looked up from germline, CDR1 is SGDLS and CDR2 is YYNGEE. CDR3 DNA sequence: TGTGCCAGCAGCCCAGACAGCAGAGCCTACGAGCAGTACTTC. Protein sequence: CASSPDSRAYEQYF.

The chain carries TRBV28 and TRBJ1-1; D is perhaps TRBD1 (5 bases). Germline values: CDR1 MDHEN, CDR2 SYDVKM. V was clipped by 6 bases and J by 11 bases, with 22 bases between them. This CDR3 is built from 14 residues. CDR3 nucleotide sequence: TGTGCCAGCAGCCAAACCCTGATCCAGGGTCGGGCTTTCTTT. It is translated as CASSQTLIQGRAFF.

The chain uses TRBV19 and TRBJ2-3, with D possibly TRBD1 on 5 matching bases. This CDR3 comprises 14 residues. V lost 5 bases and J lost 6, with 15 bases in between. Germline V gene sequence: CDR1 LNHDA, CDR2 SQIVND (reference sequence). Written as DNA, the CDR3 is TGTGCCAGTAGTGATTGGATGGGGCGGGATACGCAGTATTTT. The encoded protein is CASSDWMGRDTQYF.

The chain carries TRBV5-1 and TRBJ1-4; TRBD1 agrees at 10 bases. Trimming removed 0 bases from V and 2 bases from J; junction bases left unmatched: 10. The germline CDR1 and CDR2 sequences are SGHRS and YFSETQ. The length of the CDR3 is 19 residues. CDR3 in amino acids: CASSLGDRGQRWTNEKLFF. The CDR3 bases are TGCGCCAGCAGCTTGGGAGACAGGGGGCAGCGATGGACTAATGAAAAACTGTTTTTT.

Only one count was recorded for this clone. The chain carries TRBV29-1 and TRBJ2-7; TRBD2 matches at 11 bases. Germline V gene data show CDR1 as SQVTM and CDR2 as ANQGSEA. The V gene end was trimmed by 6 bases and the J gene end by 5 bases; junction bases not matched to a gene: 6. The CDR3 runs 13 residues. The CDR3 sequence: CSVFSGRADEQYF. The CDR3 DNA reads as TGCAGCGTATTTAGCGGGAGGGCCGACGAGCAGTACTTC.

The genes are TRBV19 and TRBJ1-1, with D possibly being TRBD1 (5 bases). There are 15 residues in the CDR3. Germline V gives CDR1 LNHDA, CDR2 SQIVND (reference sequence). The V and J ends lost 4 bases and 1 base respectively, with 13 bases between them. CDR3 nucleotide sequence: TGTGCCAGTAGTAAACAGGCCCGTGCGAACACTGAAGCTTTCTTT. Translating it yields CASSKQARANTEAFF.

The chain employs TRBV5-4 and TRBJ2-2; a possible D gene is TRBD1 (7 bases). V was trimmed by 4 bases and J by 6 bases, leaving 22 bases between them. The V gene's germline CDR1 is SGHNT and CDR2 YYREEE (reference sequence). The CDR3 loop spans 17 amino acids. The CDR3 DNA reads TGTGCCAGCAGCCGCAATACGGCACAGGGGAGGCCCGGGGAGCTGTTTTTT. It yields the protein CASSRNTAQGRPGELFF.

This clone appeared once. CDR3 sequence (DNA): TGTGCCATCAGTGAGGACCAGGGAATAAGCAATCAGCCCCAGCATTTT. Its protein product is CAISEDQGISNQPQHF. The rearrangement uses TRBV10-3 and TRBJ1-5; perhaps TRBD1 as D (5 bases). The V end was cut by 2 bases, the J end by 1 base, with 12 bases between. This CDR3 is 16 amino acids long. The germline V gene encodes CDR1 ENHRY and CDR2 SYGVKD.

This clone was found a few times. The rearrangement joins TRBV11-1 to TRBJ2-1; possibly TRBD1 for D (5 bases). Germline V gene sequence: CDR1 SGHAT, CDR2 FQDESV (reference sequence). The CDR3 contains 15 residues. The V end was cut by 5 bases, the J end by 10 bases, with 21 bases between. The CDR3 protein is CASSPGQGTEDEQFF. The CDR3 DNA reads as TGTGCCAGCAGCCCTGGCCAGGGTACAGAGGACGAGCAGTTCTTC. Using reference TRBV11-1 and TRBJ2-1 for the parts outside the CDR3, the full variable domain is EAEVAQSPRYKITEKSQAVAFWCDPISGHATLYWYRQILGQGPELLVQFQDESVVDDSQLPKDRFSAERLKGVDSTLKIQPAELGDSAMYLCASSPGQGTEDEQFFGPGTRLTVL.

The rearrangement links TRBV30 to TRBJ1-3; D unclear. The V and J ends lost 7 bases and 1 base respectively, with 14 bases between them. This CDR3 has 14 residues. Germline values: CDR1 GTSNPN, CDR2 SVGIG (reference sequence). The CDR3 DNA is TGTGCCTCGGAGGTAGGGAAATCTGGAAACACCATATATTTT. This gives the protein CASEVGKSGNTIYF. The complete variable domain, with remaining parts taken from reference TRBV30 and TRBJ1-3, reads SQTIHQWPATLVQPVGSPLSLECTVEGTSNPNLYWYRQAAGRGLQLLFYSVGIGQISSEVPQNLSASRPQDRQFILSSKKLLLSDSGFYLCASEVGKSGNTIYFGEGSWLTVV.

The chain employs TRBV2 and TRBJ1-3, with 10 bases lining up with TRBD1. There are 15 residues in the CDR3. The V gene end was trimmed by 7 bases and the J gene end by 4 bases; junction bases not matched to a gene: 7. CDR1 and CDR2 (germline): SNHLY, FYNNEI. The DNA of the CDR3 is TGTGCCAGCAAACTAGGGACAGGGGTCGGAAACACCATATATTTT. Encoded protein: CASKLGTGVGNTIYF. Filled out from reference TRBV2 and TRBJ1-3, the complete variable domain reads EPEVTQTPSHQVTQMGQEVILRCVPISNHLYFYWYRQILGQKVEFLVSFYNNEISEKSEIFDDQFSVERPDGSNFTLKIRSTKLEDSAMYFCASKLGTGVGNTIYFGEGSWLTVV.

The chain has TRBV5-1 and TRBJ2-6; 8 bases map to TRBD1. The germline V gene has CDR1 SGHRS and CDR2 YFSETQ. There are 16 residues in the CDR3. Germline trimming cut 4 bases from V and 3 bases from J; bases unmatched to any gene: 6. CDR3 in amino acids: CASSLQGASGANVLTF. CDR3 coding DNA: TGCGCCAGCAGCCTCCAGGGGGCAAGTGGGGCCAACGTCCTGACTTTC.

The chain has TRBV6-5 and TRBJ2-1; D not certain. CDR1 is MNHEY and CDR2 is SVGAGI in the germline V gene. There are 16 residues in the CDR3. V was pared by 1 base and J by 0 bases, with 10 bases between. The CDR3 DNA reads TGTGCCAGCAGTTACTTTTCCTTCGGCTCCTACAATGAGCAGTTCTTC. It translates to CASSYFSFGSYNEQFF.

The chain combines TRBV5-1 with TRBJ2-2; possibly TRBD1 for D (6 bases). Germline V gene lookup returns CDR1 SGHRS and CDR2 YFSETQ. V was trimmed by 4 bases and J by 2 bases, leaving 12 bases between them. This CDR3 is 15 amino acids long. The CDR3 loop is CASSRDTLNTGELFF. The CDR3 region has the DNA TGCGCCAGCAGCAGGGACACTCTTAACACCGGGGAGCTGTTTTTT.

Regarding this clone: Relative to the germline gene, one junction end is altered; a read error may explain this. The rearrangement uses TRBV7-7 and TRBJ2-1; TRBD1 is a possible D gene (6 bases). Looked up from germline, CDR1 is SSHAT and CDR2 is FNYEAQ (reference sequence). The CDR3 loop spans 13 amino acids. The DNA of the CDR3 is TGTGCTAGCAGCCCCACCAGAGGGGGTTGGCAGTTCTTC. Protein: CASSPTRGGWQFF.

This rearrangement joins TRBV6-6 to TRBJ1-2; TRBD1 might be the D (6 bases). The germline V gene has CDR1 MNHNY and CDR2 SVGAGI (reference sequence). Trimming removed 11 bases from V and 5 bases from J, with 18 bases in between. This CDR3 is 13 amino acids long. CDR3 in amino acids: CAGGGRELYGYTF. The CDR3 DNA is TGTGCCGGCGGGGGCAGGGAACTTTATGGCTACACCTTC.